This T cell receptor beta chain was captured by sequencing in a study of CD8 T cells in Susac syndrome. Roughly 0.5 to 1 ug RNA was reverse transcribed with random hexamers. TCRdb fed the immunoSEQ multiplex PCR reads into MiXCR, producing one record per CDR3 protein. The table records about 120,000 distinct CDR3 sequences, around 94% of them present only once. The CDR3 is made up of 15 amino acids. Germline CDR1 and CDR2: DFQATT and SNEGSKA (reference sequence). V trimming: 2 bases; J trimming: 8 bases; junction bases outside the gene matches: 9. The chain combines TRBV20-1 with TRBJ2-4; 10 nucleotides line up with TRBD1. The sample comprised CD8+ T cells from PBMCs. This clonotype originated in a human donor with Susac syndrome. The CDR3 loop reads CSARLLGTGEDIQYF. DNA of the CDR3: TGCAGTGCTAGACTACTCGGGACAGGGGAAGACATTCAGTACTTC.